The present T cell receptor (beta chain) was sequenced within a study of naive and memory T cell subsets. Study observations and caveats: From naive to CM, EM and EMRA, diversity decreased and Gini increased.

This clonotype was seen many times. Its target is not known. Two oligonucleotides, mixed equimolar, formed the beta constant-region primer covering TRBC1 and TRBC2. Four rounds of PCR amplified the ligated cDNA using nested alpha and beta constant-region primers plus SP2. The cDNA 3' end received a ligated single-stranded oligonucleotide carrying the SP2 primer and a 12-nucleotide UMI. A single record per CDR3 protein comes from TCRdb applying MiXCR to the UMI-ligation and nested PCR reads. This table has about 22,000 distinct CDR3 sequences, roughly 9.1% appearing once. V shed 2 bases and J 4 bases; nucleotides not matched to a gene: 7. There are 15 residues in the CDR3. The germline V gene has CDR1 SGDLS and CDR2 YYNGEE. Alpha and beta libraries were amplified separately from the second PCR onward. CMV status came from CD4+ T cell IFNgamma after overnight CMV lysate stimulation of fresh PBMCs.

This chain joins TRBV9 and TRBJ2-3; 7 bases are shared with TRBD2. The source material was central memory CD8+ T cells from blood. This TCR was recovered from a human donor in good health. CDR3 protein: CASSVGLGLPDTQYF. The CDR3 nucleotides read TGTGCCAGCAGCGTCGGACTAGGCCTACCAGATACGCAGTATTTT. Filled out from reference TRBV9 and TRBJ2-3, the complete variable domain reads DSGVTQTPKHLITATGQRVTLRCSPRSGDLSVYWYQQSLDQGLQFLIQYYNGEERAKGNILERFSAQQFPDLHSELNLSSLELGDSALYFCASSVGLGLPDTQYFGPGTRLTVL.